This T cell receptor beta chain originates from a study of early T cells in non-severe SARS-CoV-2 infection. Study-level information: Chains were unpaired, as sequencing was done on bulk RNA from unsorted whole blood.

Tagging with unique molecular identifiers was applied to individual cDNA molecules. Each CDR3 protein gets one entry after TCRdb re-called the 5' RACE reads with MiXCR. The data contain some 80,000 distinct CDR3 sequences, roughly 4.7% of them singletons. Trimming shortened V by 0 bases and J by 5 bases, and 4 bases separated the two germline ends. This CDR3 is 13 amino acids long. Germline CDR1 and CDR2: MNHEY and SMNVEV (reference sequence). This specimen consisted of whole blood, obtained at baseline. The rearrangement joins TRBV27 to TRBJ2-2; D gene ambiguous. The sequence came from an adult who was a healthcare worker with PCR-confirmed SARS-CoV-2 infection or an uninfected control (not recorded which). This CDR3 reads CASSLSRTGELFF. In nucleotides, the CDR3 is TGTGCCAGCAGTTTATCGCGGACCGGGGAGCTGTTTTTT.